The 8 T cell receptor beta chains below were found in one sample sequenced in a study of CD8+ T cells in alopecia areata. In each case, RNA was isolated and then reverse transcribed into cDNA as the sequencing template. Here immunoSEQ multiplex PCR was the method, and the copy in TCRdb shows in-frame clones only, minus some. Of about 140,000 clones listed, about three fifths are singletons. The sample was CD4+ T cells sorted from blood. The source is a human donor in good health.

The genes are TRBV19 and TRBJ2-7; D is ambiguous. Germline CDR1 reads LNHDA; CDR2 reads SQIVND (reference sequence). V was clipped by 4 bases and J by 7 bases, with 20 bases between them. The CDR3 sequence is 15 residues long. The CDR3 loop is CASSNPRLSAVEQYF. The CDR3 region has the DNA TGTGCCAGTAGTAATCCGCGTCTTTCCGCTGTGGAGCAGTACTTC.

The V and J genes are TRBV5-1 and TRBJ2-3; possible D gene TRBD2, 6 bases. V was trimmed by 4 bases and J by 3 bases, leaving 12 bases between them. CDR1 and CDR2 (germline): SGHRS, YFSETQ. This CDR3 has 14 residues. Here the CDR3 reads CASSGGLFTDTQYF. The CDR3 DNA follows: TGCGCCAGCAGCGGTGGACTATTTACAGATACGCAGTATTTT. Looking up the rest from reference TRBV5-1 and TRBJ2-3 gives the full variable domain: KAGVTQTPRYLIKTRGQQVTLSCSPISGHRSVSWYQQTPGQGLQFLFEYFSETQRNKGNFPGRFSGRQFSNSRSEMNVSTLELGDSALYLCASSGGLFTDTQYFGPGTRLTVL.

The rearrangement joins TRBV5-6 to TRBJ2-3; D unresolved. CDR1 is SGHDT and CDR2 is YYEEEE in the germline V gene. This CDR3 contains 19 residues. The germline V and J ends were trimmed by 1 base and 1 base, with 22 bases remaining between them. The CDR3 sequence: CASSLHLGRRGRGTDTQYF. The CDR3 DNA reads TGTGCCAGCAGCTTGCATTTAGGACGGAGAGGAAGGGGCACAGATACGCAGTATTTT.

The CDR3 nucleotides are TGTGCCTGGTCCCCCCTAGCGGGAGGTTATAACGAGCAGTACTTC. Translation: CAWSPLAGGYNEQYF. This chain connects TRBV30 to TRBJ2-7, with 11 bases that match TRBD2. This CDR3 has 15 amino acids. Germline CDR1 GTSNPN, CDR2 SVGIG (reference sequence). V lost 5 bases, J lost 5 bases, and 11 bases stayed unmatched.

The chain is built from TRBV5-6 and TRBJ2-5, with D maybe TRBD1 (5 bases). The CDR3 extends over 13 amino acids. The V end lost 4 bases, the J end lost 2 bases, and 9 bases lay between the germline ends. The V gene's germline CDR1 is SGHDT and CDR2 YYEEEE. In nucleotides, the CDR3 is TGTGCCAGCAGCGTTGGACATCAAGAGACCCAGTACTTC. Translating gives CASSVGHQETQYF.

This clone was detected only once. The V gene is TRBV7-9, the J gene TRBJ1-2; the D is unclear. CDR3 size: 14 residues. The germline V and J ends were trimmed by 0 bases and 2 bases, with 7 bases remaining between them. CDR1 SEHNR and CDR2 FQNEAQ come from the germline V gene (reference sequence). CDR3 nucleotide sequence: TGTGCCAGCAGCTTAGCTGCCTCCAACTATGGCTACACCTTC. It yields the protein CASSLAASNYGYTF. The full variable domain, its missing parts supplied by reference TRBV7-9 and TRBJ1-2, is DTGVSQNPRHKITKRGQNVTFRCDPISEHNRLYWYRQTLGQGPEFLTYFQNEAQLEKSRLLSDRFSAERPKGSFSTLEIQRTEQGDSAMYLCASSLAASNYGYTFGSGTRLTVV.

A note on this clone: The identical CDR3 is also encoded by other nucleotide sequences in the sample. The chain joins TRBV5-1 to TRBJ1-1; D not certain. Germline V gives CDR1 SGHRS, CDR2 YFSETQ. The V and J ends lost 0 bases and 0 bases respectively, with 3 bases between them. The CDR3 contains 13 residues. The CDR3: CASSLVLNTEAFF. Here the CDR3 DNA reads TGCGCCAGCAGCTTGGTGTTGAACACTGAAGCTTTCTTT. Using reference TRBV5-1 and TRBJ1-1 for the parts outside the CDR3, the full variable domain is KAGVTQTPRYLIKTRGQQVTLSCSPISGHRSVSWYQQTPGQGLQFLFEYFSETQRNKGNFPGRFSGRQFSNSRSEMNVSTLELGDSALYLCASSLVLNTEAFFGQGTRLTVV.

The chain carries TRBV5-1 and TRBJ1-1; D not certain. Germline values: CDR1 SGHRS, CDR2 YFSETQ. The CDR3 is made up of 13 amino acids. Trimming took off 0 bases at V and 1 base at J, with 4 bases between the two ends. The CDR3 loop is CASSLEQNTEAFF. The DNA of the CDR3 is TGCGCCAGCAGCTTGGAACAGAACACTGAAGCTTTCTTT. The complete variable domain, with remaining parts taken from reference TRBV5-1 and TRBJ1-1, reads KAGVTQTPRYLIKTRGQQVTLSCSPISGHRSVSWYQQTPGQGLQFLFEYFSETQRNKGNFPGRFSGRQFSNSRSEMNVSTLELGDSALYLCASSLEQNTEAFFGQGTRLTVV.